Presented here are 25 T cell receptor beta chains from one specimen sequenced in a study of T cell changes during pregnancy in multiple sclerosis. The repertoire was sequenced with immunoSEQ multiplex PCR; TCRdb's copy has only in-frame clones and lacks some. This table holds approximately 85,000 clones, approximately 90% found once. Material: peripheral blood, obtained in the first trimester of pregnancy. Source of these receptors: a female donor with multiple sclerosis, enrolled in a pregnancy study.

This chain joins TRBV18 and TRBJ1-1; 9 bases map to TRBD1. This CDR3 is built from 15 residues. V trimming: 2 bases; J trimming: 4 bases; junction bases outside the gene matches: 5. Germline lookup yields CDR1 KGHSH and CDR2 LQKENI. In nucleotides, the CDR3 is TGTGCCAGCTCACCAGAGACAGGGGGAATCACTGAAGCTTTCTTT. This translates into CASSPETGGITEAFF.

In DNA form, the CDR3 reads TGTGCCACCAGCAGAGCTGGGGGACAGGGGGCCTACACCTTC. Its protein product is CATSRAGGQGAYTF. This chain joins TRBV15 and TRBJ1-2; the match to TRBD1 covers 12 bases. Trimming removed 1 base from V and 10 bases from J; junction bases left unmatched: 4. Germline CDR1 LNHNV, CDR2 YYDKDF (reference sequence). The CDR3 contains 14 residues.

The chain joins TRBV4-1 to TRBJ2-7; TRBD2 is a possible D gene (5 bases). Trimming stripped 4 bases from V and 5 bases from J, with 15 bases between. This CDR3 is 14 amino acids long. The germline V gene encodes CDR1 MGHRA and CDR2 YSYEKL. The CDR3, as DNA: TGCGCCAGCAGCCTTCGATTACTAGTCCACGAGCAGTACTTC. This codes for CASSLRLLVHEQYF.

The rearrangement joins TRBV4-1 to TRBJ1-2; 9 nucleotides match TRBD1. The germline gives CDR1 MGHRA, CDR2 YSYEKL. With V trimmed by 5 bases and J by 8 bases, 6 bases remained unmatched. This CDR3 is 13 amino acids long. The DNA of the CDR3 is TGCGCCAGCAGCTTAGAACAGGGGGCGGGCTACACCTTC. This sequence encodes CASSLEQGAGYTF.

This chain links TRBV11-2 with TRBJ1-1, with D possibly TRBD1 on 6 matching bases. The CDR3 is made up of 15 amino acids. V shed 0 bases and J shed 1 base, with 9 bases lying between them. CDR1 and CDR2 from the germline V gene are SGHAT and FQNNGV. The DNA of the CDR3 is TGTGCCAGCAGCTTAGAAGACAGGCCGAACACTGAAGCTTTCTTT. Its protein is CASSLEDRPNTEAFF.

The chain uses TRBV4-3 and TRBJ1-2; TRBD1 matches 8 bases. The CDR3 loop spans 15 amino acids. Germline loops: CDR1 LGHNA, CDR2 YSLEER. V lost 0 bases, J lost 2 bases, and 2 bases stayed unmatched. CDR3 in amino acids: CASSQDDRGNYGYTF. The CDR3 nucleotides are TGCGCCAGCAGCCAAGATGACAGGGGAAACTATGGCTACACCTTC.

The sample holds one count of this clone. V and J are TRBV7-3 and TRBJ2-2; 11 nucleotides agree with TRBD2. The CDR3 spans 16 residues. V was pared by 5 bases and J by 6 bases, with 8 bases of the junction left unmatched. CDR1 and CDR2 (germline): SGHTA, FQGTGA. The DNA for the CDR3 is TGTGCCAGCAGCCGAGTTAGCGGGAGGGTCGCCGGGGAGCTGTTTTTT. Its protein is CASSRVSGRVAGELFF.

This chain links TRBV11-3 with TRBJ2-1, with a possible D match to TRBD1 (6 bases). This CDR3 has 14 amino acids. The germline gives CDR1 SGHNT, CDR2 YENEEA. Trimming took off 4 bases at V and 6 bases at J, with 13 bases between the two ends. This chain's CDR3 is CASSSTRGSNEQFF. CDR3 DNA: TGTGCCAGCAGCTCTACCAGGGGTTCCAATGAGCAGTTCTTC.

Points on this clone: Other DNA sequences in the sample encode the same CDR3. The J gene is TRBJ2-2, the V gene TRBV28; the match to TRBD2 covers 7 bases. CDR3 size: 14 residues. J lost 5 bases, V lost 3 bases, and 3 bases had no gene match. Germline loops: CDR1 MDHEN, CDR2 SYDVKM. The CDR3 region is CASSLSGGTGELFF. CDR3 nucleotide sequence: TGTGCCAGCAGTTTGTCGGGGGGTACCGGGGAGCTGTTTTTT.

The V call is TRBV19, the J call TRBJ1-6; D gene uncertain. Germline values: CDR1 LNHDA, CDR2 SQIVND (reference sequence). The CDR3 contains 16 residues. V was cut by 4 bases and J by 0 bases, with 10 bases left in between. This CDR3 reads CASSTPGSSYNSPLHF. The CDR3 DNA is TGTGCCAGTAGTACTCCGGGGAGCTCCTATAATTCACCCCTCCACTTT.

V gene TRBV10-3 combines with J gene TRBJ1-3; D is undetermined. Germline V CDR1 and CDR2: ENHRY, SYGVKD. V was pared by 3 bases and J by 2 bases, with 14 bases between. The CDR3 loop spans 16 amino acids. The CDR3 loop reads CAISDTENLTGNTIYF. The CDR3 nucleotides are TGTGCCATCAGTGATACAGAAAACTTAACTGGAAACACCATATATTTT.

The chain links TRBV6-1 to TRBJ2-5; 7 bases are shared with TRBD1. V lost 4 bases to trimming and J lost 5 bases; unmatched junction nucleotides: 10. The CDR3 length is 15 residues. Germline lookup yields CDR1 MNHNS and CDR2 SASEGT. In nucleotides, the CDR3 is TGTGCCAGCAGTGTTGCGACAGGGTGGTTGGAGACCCAGTACTTC. It specifies CASSVATGWLETQYF.

V gene TRBV27 combines with J gene TRBJ2-5; TRBD2 matches at 7 bases. CDR3 length: 17 amino acids. CDR1 is MNHEY and CDR2 is SMNVEV in the germline V gene (reference sequence). V trimming: 5 bases; J trimming: 4 bases; junction bases outside the gene matches: 16. CDR3: CASSPKSGRGEGETQYF. CDR3 sequence (DNA): TGTGCCAGCAGTCCAAAAAGTGGGAGAGGGGAGGGAGAGACCCAGTACTTC.

The chain is built from TRBV19 and TRBJ2-2; 7 bases are a match to TRBD2. The CDR3 extends over 15 amino acids. In germline, CDR1 is LNHDA, CDR2 SQIVND (reference sequence). J gave up 3 bases and V 8 bases, and 9 bases lay outside the gene matches. The CDR3 loop is CASWWGGGDTGELFF. The CDR3 coding sequence is TGTGCCAGTTGGTGGGGCGGGGGAGACACCGGGGAGCTGTTTTTT.

The V call is TRBV4-1, the J call TRBJ1-2, with D unclear. The V and J ends lost 1 base and 0 bases respectively, with 9 bases between them. CDR3 length: 15 amino acids. Germline loops: CDR1 MGHRA, CDR2 YSYEKL. This CDR3 reads CASSQVREANYGYTF. CDR3 sequence (DNA): TGCGCCAGCAGCCAAGTCCGGGAGGCTAACTATGGCTACACCTTC.

This chain joins TRBV7-2 and TRBJ1-1; the match to TRBD1 covers 7 bases. V was clipped by 5 bases and J by 0 bases; unmatched bases: 12. The CDR3 length is 17 residues. Germline V CDR1 and CDR2: SGHTA, FQGNSA. CDR3 in DNA: TGTGCCAGCAGCCCGCGACAGGGAAGAATAATGAACACTGAAGCTTTCTTT. Protein product: CASSPRQGRIMNTEAFF.

The chain uses TRBV30 and TRBJ1-6, with 7 bases that match TRBD1. This CDR3 is built from 17 residues. V lost 2 bases and J lost 0; bases outside the gene matches: 7. CDR1 is GTSNPN and CDR2 is SVGIG in the germline V gene (reference sequence). DNA of the CDR3: TGTGCCTGGAGTAGGGACAGACTAAGCTCCTATAATTCACCCCTCCACTTT. Translation: CAWSRDRLSSYNSPLHF.

This chain connects TRBV25-1 to TRBJ2-1, with TRBD2 matching over 8 bases. Germline V gene lookup returns CDR1 MGHDK and CDR2 SYGVNS. The trim removed 3 bases at V and 8 bases at J, leaving 6 bases unmatched. The length of the CDR3 is 14 residues. The CDR3 sequence is CASSDPLLADEQFF. CDR3 DNA: TGTGCCAGCAGTGATCCCCTACTAGCGGATGAGCAGTTCTTC.

This sequence joins TRBV6-6 and TRBJ1-2; D not certain. Trimming removed 0 bases at V and 8 bases at J, with 13 bases between. The CDR3 sequence is 14 residues long. Germline CDR1 and CDR2: MNHNY and SVGAGI (reference sequence). This CDR3 is CASSYSGRAGGYTF. The DNA of the CDR3 is TGTGCCAGCAGTTACTCGGGGAGAGCTGGGGGCTACACCTTC.

V and J are TRBV7-9 and TRBJ2-3; 8 bases are a match to TRBD1. The length of the CDR3 is 15 residues. The J segment lost 6 bases and the V segment lost 0 bases, leaving 5 bases of the junction unmatched. Per germline, CDR1 SEHNR and CDR2 FQNEAQ (reference sequence). CDR3 sequence: CASSLADRDWDTQYF. The CDR3 bases are TGTGCCAGCAGCTTAGCGGACAGGGATTGGGATACGCAGTATTTT.

The rearrangement joins TRBV27 to TRBJ2-5, with TRBD2 matching 10 bases. There are 17 residues in the CDR3. The trim removed 0 bases at V and 5 bases at J, leaving 9 bases unmatched. Germline V CDR1 and CDR2: MNHEY, SMNVEV (reference sequence). The CDR3 DNA reads TGTGCCAGCAGTTTATCGATACTAGCGGGGTCGGATGAGACCCAGTACTTC. Its protein product is CASSLSILAGSDETQYF.

The V and J genes are TRBV30 and TRBJ1-4; D remains unclear. CDR1 is GTSNPN, CDR2 SVGIG, per germline (reference sequence). Trimming cost V 0 bases and J 5 bases, with 4 bases left between them. The CDR3 spans 12 residues. The CDR3: CAWSVINEKLFF. The CDR3 nucleotides read TGTGCCTGGAGTGTAATAAATGAAAAACTGTTTTTT.

The chain links TRBV28 to TRBJ2-6, with D unclear. The CDR3 extends over 21 amino acids. V gave up 3 bases and J gave up 0 bases, with 24 bases separating them. In germline, CDR1 is MDHEN, CDR2 SYDVKM. CDR3 protein: CASSFVRVRVGSSSGANVLTF. CDR3 DNA sequence: TGTGCCAGCAGTTTTGTCCGGGTTCGGGTGGGTTCTAGCTCTGGGGCCAACGTCCTGACTTTC.

The rearrangement links TRBV19 to TRBJ2-5, with D possibly matching TRBD2 (6 bases). The CDR3 runs to 16 residues. V was pared by 0 bases and J by 2 bases, with 13 bases between. CDR1 and CDR2 from the germline V gene are LNHDA and SQIVND (reference sequence). The CDR3 loop reads CASSIDAGTGQETQYF. In nucleotides, the CDR3 is TGTGCCAGTAGTATAGACGCGGGAACAGGTCAAGAGACCCAGTACTTC.

This rearrangement joins TRBV5-4 to TRBJ2-1, with TRBD2 matching over 9 bases. The CDR3 totals 15 residues. CDR1 and CDR2 (germline): SGHNT, YYREEE (reference sequence). Unmatched junction bases numbered 8, after V lost 6 bases and J lost 4 bases. The CDR3, as DNA: TGTGCCAGCACCACGGAGGGACTAGCTTACAATGAGCAGTTCTTC. It is translated as CASTTEGLAYNEQFF.